The sequence of this T cell receptor (beta chain) was determined in a study of beta chain features in type 1 diabetes. General study results and limits: The study found moderately but significantly shorter TCRB CDR3s in all four CD4+ subsets of Type 1 diabetes patients.

Details on this clone: Its antigen is not known.

Every bit of the isolated RNA underwent reverse transcription, so sequencing read expressed TCRB transcripts. Clones were read by immunoSEQ multiplex PCR, and TCRdb kept only the in-frame ones, dropping some. Among more than 550,000 clones listed, more than 12% were seen once. There are 12 residues in the CDR3. Per the germline V gene, CDR1 is SGHDT and CDR2 is YYEEEE. Trimming removed 4 bases at V and 1 base at J, with 5 bases between. The chain carries TRBV5-6 and TRBJ1-2; D gene uncertain. This TCR was recovered from a man aged 18 to 29 with type 1 diabetes. Sequences were obtained from naive CD4+ T cells from blood. The CDR3 nucleotides are TGTGCCAGCAGCACAATTAACTATGGCTACACCTTC. This codes for CASSTINYGYTF.